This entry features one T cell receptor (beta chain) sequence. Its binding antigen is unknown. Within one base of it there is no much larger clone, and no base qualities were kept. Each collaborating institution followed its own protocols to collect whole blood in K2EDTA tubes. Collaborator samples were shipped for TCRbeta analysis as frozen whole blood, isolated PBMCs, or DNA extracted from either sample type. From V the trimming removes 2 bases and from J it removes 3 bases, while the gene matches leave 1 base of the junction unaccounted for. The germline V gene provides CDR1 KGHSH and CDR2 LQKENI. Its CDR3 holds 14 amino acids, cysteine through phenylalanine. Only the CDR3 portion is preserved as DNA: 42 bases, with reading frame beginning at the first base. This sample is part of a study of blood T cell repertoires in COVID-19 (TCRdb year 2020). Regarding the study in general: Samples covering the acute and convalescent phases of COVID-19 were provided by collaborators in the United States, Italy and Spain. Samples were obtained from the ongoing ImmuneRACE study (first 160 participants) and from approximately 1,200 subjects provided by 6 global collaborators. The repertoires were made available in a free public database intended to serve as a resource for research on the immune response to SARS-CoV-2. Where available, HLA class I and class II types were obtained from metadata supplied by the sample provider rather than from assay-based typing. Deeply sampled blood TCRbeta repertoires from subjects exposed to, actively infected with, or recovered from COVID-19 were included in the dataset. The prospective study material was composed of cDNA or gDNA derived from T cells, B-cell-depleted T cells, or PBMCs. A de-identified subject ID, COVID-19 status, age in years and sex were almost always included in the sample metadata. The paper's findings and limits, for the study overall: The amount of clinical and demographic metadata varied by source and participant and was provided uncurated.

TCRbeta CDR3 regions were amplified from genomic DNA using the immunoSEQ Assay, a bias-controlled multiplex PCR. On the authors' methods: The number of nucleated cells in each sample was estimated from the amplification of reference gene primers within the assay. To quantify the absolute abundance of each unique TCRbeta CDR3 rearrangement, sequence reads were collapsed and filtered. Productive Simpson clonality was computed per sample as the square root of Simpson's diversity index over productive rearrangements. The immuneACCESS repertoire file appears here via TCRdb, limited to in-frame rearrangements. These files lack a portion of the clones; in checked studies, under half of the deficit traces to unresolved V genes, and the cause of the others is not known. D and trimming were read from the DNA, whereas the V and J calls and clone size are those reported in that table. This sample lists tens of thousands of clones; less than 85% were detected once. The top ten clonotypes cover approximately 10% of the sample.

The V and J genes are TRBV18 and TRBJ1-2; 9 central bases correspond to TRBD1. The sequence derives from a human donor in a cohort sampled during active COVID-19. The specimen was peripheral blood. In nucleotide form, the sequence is TGTGCCAGCTCACCAACAGGGGGCGACTATGGCTACACCTTC. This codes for CASSPTGGDYGYTF.